The T cell receptor beta chain described here comes from a study of OX40 agonist ivuxolimab in advanced cancers. With 4 bases removed from V and 0 bases from J, the gap between germline ends came to 13 bases. The CDR3 is made up of 15 amino acids. In germline, CDR1 is SGHNT, CDR2 YYREEE (reference sequence). TCRdb's copy holds only in-frame clones and misses some; the assay was immunoSEQ multiplex PCR. The sample lists about 60,000 clones; approximately 91% were seen once. The sequence was collected from an adult with an advanced solid tumor such as melanoma, head and neck, liver or kidney cancer. The starting material was CD4+ or CD8+ T cells sorted from blood, obtained in a trial of the OX40 agonist ivuxolimab. This chain connects TRBV5-4 to TRBJ1-2; the D is unclear. Here the CDR3 DNA reads TGTGCCAGCAGCCTTGAGGGAGTCCCTAACTATGGCTACACCTTC. Translation: CASSLEGVPNYGYTF.